Listed here are 17 T cell receptor beta chains from one sample, sequenced in a study of identical twins. TCRdb called the 5' RACE reads again in MiXCR, with one record for every CDR3 protein. The sample lists around 280,000 distinct CDR3 sequences, less than 9% seen once, with approximately 2% in the top ten. These data were also reused for a study on yellow fever vaccine responses in identical twins.

Sequencing input: memory (CD45RO+) T cells sorted from blood. These receptors all come from a woman aged 18-30 years in good health.

The gene calls are TRBV6-6 and TRBJ2-1, with 7 bases identical to TRBD1. CDR3 length: 12 amino acids. After removal of 9 bases from V and 8 bases from J, the junction contained 7 bases not matched to a gene. From germline, CDR1 is MNHNY and CDR2 SVGAGI (reference sequence). The CDR3 sequence: CASSRGNDEQFF. CDR3 DNA sequence: TGTGCCAGTAGCAGGGGGAACGATGAGCAGTTCTTC.

This clonotype was detected ten times or more. The rearrangement uses TRBV7-2 and TRBJ2-1; 8 positions agree with TRBD2. The V segment lost 4 bases and the J segment 6 bases; nucleotides outside the gene matches: 8. Germline assignment: CDR1 SGHTA and CDR2 FQGNSA. This CDR3 has 15 amino acids. CDR3 sequence reads: CASSYRGGQSNEQFF. The CDR3 nucleotides read TGTGCCAGCAGCTACCGCGGGGGGCAAAGCAATGAGCAGTTCTTC.

The genes are TRBV20-1 and TRBJ2-7; 8 bases match TRBD2. J gave up 5 bases and V 5 bases, and 11 bases lay outside the gene matches. Germline-derived CDR1 and CDR2 are DFQATT and SNEGSKA (reference sequence). CDR3 length: 14 amino acids. CDR3 region: CSAWTGLDLHEQYF. As DNA, the CDR3 is TGCAGTGCTTGGACGGGACTAGATCTCCACGAGCAGTACTTC.

The chain links TRBV3-1 to TRBJ2-3, with a weak D call TRBD2 (6 bases). Trimming removed 1 base at V and 2 bases at J, with 13 bases between. The CDR3 length is 16 residues. Germline-derived CDR1 and CDR2 are LGHDT and YNNKEL (reference sequence). CDR3 sequence: CASSQGDSFITDTQYF. CDR3 coding DNA: TGTGCCAGCAGCCAAGGGGACTCCTTTATCACAGATACGCAGTATTTT.

This clonotype was picked up many times. The CDR3 DNA sequence: TGTGCCAGCAGCCAAACGGGAGCTGGAAACACCATATATTTT. Residues: CASSQTGAGNTIYF. The chain couples TRBV3-1 to TRBJ1-3; D not resolved. The CDR3 sequence is 14 residues long. Germline V gene sequence: CDR1 LGHDT, CDR2 YNNKEL (reference sequence). V lost 2 bases to trimming and J lost 2 bases, with 7 bases between them.

This clonotype was detected ten times or more. This rearrangement joins TRBV5-1 to TRBJ2-2; D is perhaps TRBD1 (5 bases). CDR1 is SGHRS and CDR2 is YFSETQ in the germline V gene. The CDR3 length is 15 residues. Trimming took 7 bases from V and 4 from J, leaving 17 bases between them. In DNA, the CDR3 is TGCGCCAGCTATGAGACTGGGGCCGGCACCGGGGAGCTGTTTTTT. It translates to CASYETGAGTGELFF.

This clonotype has ten or more counts. The chain uses TRBV6-1 and TRBJ2-2; 12 bases are a match to TRBD2. Germline V gene lookup returns CDR1 MNHNS and CDR2 SASEGT. This CDR3 has 15 residues. The V segment lost 6 bases and the J segment 5 bases; nucleotides outside the gene matches: 4. The CDR3: CASSGGLAGTGELFF. In DNA form, the CDR3 reads TGTGCCAGCAGCGGAGGACTAGCGGGGACCGGGGAGCTGTTTTTT.

In its sample, this clonotype was seen a few times. The V call is TRBV20-1, the J call TRBJ2-3; 9 positions agree with TRBD2. The CDR3 covers 18 residues. Germline CDR1 and CDR2: DFQATT and SNEGSKA (reference sequence). With 0 bases clipped from V and 2 bases from J, the junction kept 12 bases outside the gene matches. Here the CDR3 DNA reads TGCAGTGCTAGAGACCCGGGCCAAGCGGGAGGCGCCACAGATACGCAGTATTTT. Encoded protein: CSARDPGQAGGATDTQYF.

This clonotype was detected ten times or more. The J gene is TRBJ2-1, the V gene TRBV20-1; D is unresolved. Germline V gene sequence: CDR1 DFQATT, CDR2 SNEGSKA (reference sequence). The CDR3 spans 15 residues. V lost 6 bases and J lost 1, with 16 bases in between. This CDR3 reads CSAPDRIVSYNEQFF. The CDR3 DNA follows: TGCAGTGCCCCGGATCGGATTGTGTCCTACAATGAGCAGTTCTTC.

This clonotype was seen many times. The genes are TRBV7-9 and TRBJ2-1; D remains unclear. CDR3 length equals 12 residues. Trimming left V 2 bases short and J 8 bases short, with 7 bases between. Germline-derived CDR1 and CDR2 are SEHNR and FQNEAQ (reference sequence). As DNA, the CDR3 is TGTGCCAGCAGCTTAACTGCTGATGAGCAGTTCTTC. Its protein product is CASSLTADEQFF.

This clonotype was counted between two and nine times. The chain recombines TRBV3-1 with TRBJ2-1, with 7 bases identical to TRBD2. J was trimmed by 9 bases and V by 8 bases; bases with no gene match: 10. Looked up from germline, CDR1 is LGHDT and CDR2 is YNNKEL (reference sequence). The CDR3 loop spans 13 amino acids. This CDR3 reads CASGAGELREQFF. In nucleotides, the CDR3 is TGTGCCAGCGGGGCGGGGGAGCTGCGTGAGCAGTTCTTC.

This clonotype has more than one count but fewer than ten. CDR3 nucleotides: TGTGCCAGCAGCTCCCCAGGGTATGTCGGGTCGAGCACAGATACGCAGTATTTT. Protein product: CASSSPGYVGSSTDTQYF. This rearrangement joins TRBV11-1 to TRBJ2-3; tentative D call: TRBD1 (5 bases). This CDR3 spans 18 amino acids. Trimming took off 4 bases at V and 0 bases at J, with 20 bases between the two ends. Germline V gene sequence: CDR1 SGHAT, CDR2 FQDESV (reference sequence).

This clonotype was counted many times. The V gene is TRBV5-5, the J gene TRBJ2-4; D is unresolved. CDR1 is SGHKS, CDR2 YYEKEE, per germline (reference sequence). This CDR3 has 18 residues. Trimming removed 3 bases at V and 0 bases at J, with 19 bases between. The CDR3 region has the DNA TGTGCCAGCAGCTCGACCCCGTTGGACGGCATAGCCAAAAACATTCAGTACTTC. Its protein product is CASSSTPLDGIAKNIQYF.

There are a few counts of this clonotype. V and J are TRBV11-3 and TRBJ2-7, with a possible D match to TRBD1 (5 bases). The CDR3 has 14 amino acids. The germline CDR1 and CDR2 sequences are SGHNT and YENEEA. The ends were cut back, 3 bases at V and 3 bases at J, with 12 bases in the middle. The chain's CDR3 is CASSFAGSDYEQYF. The CDR3 DNA is TGTGCCAGCAGCTTTGCAGGGTCTGACTACGAGCAGTACTTC.

The genes are TRBV6-1 and TRBJ2-1; possibly TRBD2 for D (6 bases). The germline V gene encodes CDR1 MNHNS and CDR2 SASEGT. V lost 11 bases to trimming and J lost 0 bases, with 14 bases between them. This CDR3 contains 14 residues. CDR3 sequence (DNA): TGTGCCGTGGGAGGACTTCCCTCCTACAATGAGCAGTTCTTC. This codes for CAVGGLPSYNEQFF.

This clonotype was detected a few times. The rearrangement uses TRBV29-1 and TRBJ2-6; 7 bases are shared with TRBD2. This CDR3 spans 14 amino acids. CDR1 is SQVTM, CDR2 ANQGSEA, per germline. The V gene end was trimmed by 3 bases and the J gene end by 5 bases; junction bases not matched to a gene: 4. The CDR3 bases are TGCAGCGTTGATGCGGGGGAGAGGGCCAACGTCCTGACTTTC. Translating it yields CSVDAGERANVLTF.

This sequence joins TRBV20-1 and TRBJ2-7, with D possibly matching TRBD2 (6 bases). The CDR3 is 15 residues long. V was pared by 0 bases and J by 0 bases, with 12 bases between. In germline, CDR1 is DFQATT, CDR2 SNEGSKA (reference sequence). DNA for the CDR3: TGCAGTGCTAGAGACCCCTTGGGGGGCTCCTACGAGCAGTACGTC. Translating gives CSARDPLGGSYEQYV.